A single sample is the source of the 24 T cell receptor beta chains below, sequenced in a study of T cells in Graves' hyperthyroidism and ophthalmopathy. TCR beta CDR3 regions were amplified from RNA transcripts. With the HTBI primer set, the TCR CDR3 went through a first round of RT-PCR. Each CDR3 protein gets one entry after TCRdb re-called the multiplex PCR reads with MiXCR. The data show about 520,000 distinct CDR3 sequences, with around a quarter seen just once and approximately 10% held by the top ten. The source material was blood. Receptors were obtained from a woman under 40 with Graves' ophthalmopathy.

J is TRBJ1-1 and V is TRBV27, with D uncertain. Germline V gene lookup returns CDR1 MNHEY and CDR2 SMNVEV (reference sequence). The CDR3 loop spans 14 amino acids. Trimming pared 3 bases from V and 1 base from J, leaving 9 bases between. Here the CDR3 DNA reads TGTGCCAGCAGTTTGGAATACGGGAACACTGAAGCTTTCTTT. This sequence encodes CASSLEYGNTEAFF.

This chain connects TRBV12-3 or TRBV12-4 to TRBJ2-5; possibly TRBD1 for D (5 bases). This CDR3 has 13 amino acids. Trimming removed 4 bases from V and 3 bases from J, with 9 bases in between. The CDR3 loop reads CASSWPREETQYF. For the CDR3, the DNA is TGTGCCAGCAGTTGGCCCAGGGAAGAGACCCAGTACTTC.

This clonotype was detected once. The chain couples TRBV11-2 to TRBJ2-3, with 11 bases matching TRBD2. V was clipped by 3 bases and J by 2 bases; unmatched bases: 10. Germline V gene sequence: CDR1 SGHAT, CDR2 FQNNGV. The CDR3 spans 18 residues. CDR3 region: CASSLGALAGGVTDTQYF. CDR3 nucleotides: TGTGCCAGCAGCTTGGGGGCCCTAGCGGGGGGTGTCACAGATACGCAGTATTTT.

This chain connects TRBV20-1 to TRBJ2-7; D is ambiguous. Per the germline V gene, CDR1 is DFQATT and CDR2 is SNEGSKA (reference sequence). The ends were cut back, 4 bases at V and 9 bases at J, with 16 bases in the middle. The CDR3 runs 12 residues. The CDR3 bases are TGCAGTGCTAAAAGATCGGGTTCTCCGCAGTACTTC. It codes for CSAKRSGSPQYF.

Many counts were recorded for this clonotype. The chain employs TRBV24-1 and TRBJ1-5; D might be TRBD1 (5 bases). CDR3 length: 22 residues. V was trimmed by 5 bases and J by 2 bases, leaving 33 bases between them. Per germline, CDR1 KGHDR and CDR2 SFDVKD. The CDR3 reads CATSGVERDIYVGVCGNQPQHF. CDR3 DNA: TGTGCCACCAGTGGTGTAGAGCGCGACATCTATGTAGGGGTTTGTGGCAATCAGCCCCAGCATTTT.

This clonotype was picked up many times. The chain has TRBV7-2 and TRBJ1-1; D is possibly TRBD1 (5 bases). The CDR3 is 14 amino acids. Trimming took 5 bases from V and 5 from J, leaving 15 bases between them. The germline V gene encodes CDR1 SGHTA and CDR2 FQGNSA. The CDR3 spells CASSPRWAGTEAFF. In nucleotides, the CDR3 is TGTGCCAGCAGCCCGCGGTGGGCAGGGACTGAAGCTTTCTTT.

Ten or more counts support this clonotype. The chain combines TRBV24-1 with TRBJ2-3, with 8 nucleotides matching TRBD2. The CDR3 length is 17 residues. The germline V gene encodes CDR1 KGHDR and CDR2 SFDVKD. Trimming cost V 3 bases and J 3 bases; bases outside gene matches: 10. This chain's CDR3 is CATSDAYGGGTTDTQYF. For the CDR3, the DNA is TGTGCCACCAGTGATGCCTATGGCGGGGGGACGACAGATACGCAGTATTTT.

This clonotype was seen many times. V usage is TRBV7-8 and J usage is TRBJ2-1; 7 positions match TRBD2. Germline lookup yields CDR1 SGHVS and CDR2 FQNEAQ. This CDR3 region has 15 residues. Trimming at V came to 2 bases and at J to 3 bases, leaving 4 bases not matched to a gene. The CDR3: CASSLRLADYNEQFF. The DNA for the CDR3 is TGTGCCAGCAGCTTAAGGCTAGCGGACTACAATGAGCAGTTCTTC.

This clonotype has ten or more counts. The V call is TRBV24-1, the J call TRBJ2-7; tentatively, D is TRBD1 or TRBD2 (5 bases each). The germline V and J ends were trimmed by 6 bases and 7 bases, with 15 bases remaining between them. CDR3 length: 13 residues. CDR1 is KGHDR and CDR2 is SFDVKD in the germline V gene. The CDR3 reads CATSPGALEEQYF. CDR3 nucleotides: TGTGCCACCAGTCCCGGGGCCCTGGAGGAGCAGTACTTC.

This clonotype was seen many times. V usage is TRBV6-2 or TRBV6-3 and J usage is TRBJ2-5; 7 nucleotides match TRBD1. This CDR3 is 13 amino acids long. Trimming took 10 bases from V and 5 from J; bases not matched to a gene: 10. Germline V gene sequence: CDR1 MNHEY, CDR2 SVGEGT. Written as DNA, the CDR3 is TGTGCCACCCGATTCGACAGGGTCGAGACCCAGTACTTC. The encoded protein is CATRFDRVETQYF.

The chain has TRBV11-3 and TRBJ2-6; D is possibly TRBD1 (6 bases). V shed 4 bases and J shed 4 bases, with 11 bases lying between them. The CDR3 length is 15 residues. Germline V gene data show CDR1 as SGHNT and CDR2 as YENEEA. The CDR3 sequence is CASSSGARGANVLTF. The CDR3 nucleotides read TGTGCCAGCAGCTCAGGGGCGCGGGGGGCCAACGTCCTGACTTTC.

This clonotype was seen ten or more times. J is TRBJ1-6 and V is TRBV25-1; no firm D call. Germline CDR1 reads MGHDK; CDR2 reads SYGVNS. Between the trimmed V and J ends, which lost 6 bases and 7 bases, there was a span of 7 bases. The CDR3 runs 12 residues. The CDR3 DNA is TGTGCCAGCAGGTCGACAAATTCACCCCTCCACTTT. Its translation is CASRSTNSPLHF.

This clonotype was recorded many times. The rearrangement links TRBV6-5 to TRBJ2-7; TRBD1 matches 8 bases. The CDR3 covers 12 residues. J was trimmed by 7 bases and V by 4 bases; bases with no gene match: 3. Germline assignment: CDR1 MNHEY and CDR2 SVGAGI. The CDR3 DNA reads TGTGCCAGCAGTTGGGGACAGGAGGAGCAGTACTTC. Encoded protein: CASSWGQEEQYF.

The chain couples TRBV12-3 or TRBV12-4 to TRBJ1-5, with a weak D call TRBD1 (5 bases). CDR3 length equals 16 residues. V was clipped by 6 bases and J by 3 bases, with 18 bases between them. The CDR3 spells CASSLGLPGTNQPQHF. In nucleotides, the CDR3 is TGTGCCAGCAGCCTCGGACTGCCCGGGACCAATCAGCCCCAGCATTTT.

This clonotype appeared many times. Here the CDR3 reads CASSFSDSDMTGRFDEQYF. CDR3 nucleotide sequence: TGTGCCAGCAGTTTCTCCGACTCCGACATGACTGGACGGTTTGACGAGCAGTACTTC. The rearrangement joins TRBV28 to TRBJ2-7, with unresolved D. Trimming cost V 3 bases and J 5 bases, with 29 bases left between them. CDR1 and CDR2 (germline): MDHEN, SYDVKM. This CDR3 has 19 amino acids.

For this clonotype: The junction does not match germline at one end; this may be a read error. This chain joins TRBV7-9 and TRBJ2-5; 9 bases align to TRBD2. Germline CDR1 and CDR2: SEHNR and FQNEAQ (reference sequence). The CDR3 covers 16 residues. The CDR3 bases are TGTGCCTGCAGCTTAGGTGGAGCGGGGGGTTCGGAGACCCAGTACTTC. Amino acid sequence: CACSLGGAGGSETQYF. The whole variable domain, remainder taken from reference TRBV7-9 and TRBJ2-5, is DTGVSQNPRHKITKRGQNVTFRCDPISEHNRLYWYRQTLGQGPEFLTYFQNEAQLEKSRLLSDRFSAERPKGSFSTLEIQRTEQGDSAMYLCACSLGGAGGSETQYFGPGTRLLVL.

This clonotype was counted at least ten times. This chain links TRBV12-3 or TRBV12-4 with TRBJ1-1; possibly TRBD1 for D (6 bases). The CDR3 has 11 residues. Trimming stripped 3 bases from V and 11 bases from J, with 10 bases between. CDR3 residues: CASSLGGLAFF. The CDR3 bases are TGTGCCAGCAGTTTGGGGGGCTTGGCTTTCTTT.

The chain joins TRBV28 to TRBJ1-1; D is possibly TRBD1 (5 bases). The germline CDR1 and CDR2 sequences are MDHEN and SYDVKM. V dropped 3 bases and J dropped 7 bases, with 12 bases sitting between them. The length of the CDR3 is 13 residues. DNA of the CDR3: TGTGCCAGCAGTTTCTCCGACAGCTTTGAAGCTTTCTTT. It translates to CASSFSDSFEAFF.

This clonotype was seen repeatedly, ten times or more. The chain carries TRBV15 and TRBJ2-4; D gene unclear. The germline CDR1 and CDR2 sequences are LNHNV and YYDKDF (reference sequence). V lost 0 bases and J 1 base, leaving 10 bases between the germline ends. The CDR3 extends over 16 amino acids. CDR3 DNA sequence: TGTGCCACCAGCAGAGATGGCTACAGCGCCAAAAACATTCAGTACTTC. It translates to CATSRDGYSAKNIQYF.

This clonotype was observed at least ten times. For the CDR3, the DNA is TGTGCCAGTTTGGGCCCCCTGAGCGGAAACACCATATATTTT. This translates into CASLGPLSGNTIYF. V gene TRBV25-1 combines with J gene TRBJ1-3; D is unclear. Germline CDR1 is MGHDK and CDR2 is SYGVNS. The ends were cut back, 9 bases at V and 4 bases at J, with 16 bases in the middle. CDR3 length equals 14 residues.

This clonotype showed up many times. The chain uses TRBV29-1 and TRBJ1-2; possibly TRBD1 for D (6 bases). This CDR3 is 16 amino acids long. The germline V gene encodes CDR1 SQVTM and CDR2 ANQGSEA. Trimming took off 7 bases at V and 3 bases at J, with 24 bases between the two ends. The CDR3 DNA is TGCAGCGCAGTAAAAGGGGGTGAGTCCCTCTACTATGGCTACACCTTC. Translated, it gives CSAVKGGESLYYGYTF. Full variable domain (remainder filled in from reference TRBV29-1 and TRBJ1-2): SAVISQKPSRDICQRGTSLTIQCQVDSQVTMMFWYRQQPGQSLTLIATANQGSEATYESGFVIDKFPISRPNLTFSTLTVSNMSPEDSSIYLCSAVKGGESLYYGYTFGSGTRLTVV.

This clonotype occurred many times. This chain links TRBV10-3 with TRBJ1-2, with D tentatively TRBD1 (6 bases). The germline V gene has CDR1 ENHRY and CDR2 SYGVKD. V lost 5 bases, J lost 0 bases, and 16 bases lay in between. The CDR3 totals 16 residues. CDR3 protein: CAISLSRDTSNYGYTF. CDR3 DNA: TGTGCCATCAGTCTCTCGCGGGACACATCTAACTATGGCTACACCTTC.

V and J are TRBV2 and TRBJ2-5, with D perhaps matching TRBD1 or TRBD2 (5 bases each). Germline CDR1 SNHLY, CDR2 FYNNEI. This CDR3 contains 14 residues. Between the trimmed V and J ends, which lost 4 bases and 2 bases, there was a span of 11 bases. The CDR3 nucleotides read TGTGCCAGCAGTGTTGGTTGGGGGCAAGAGACCCAGTACTTC. Encoded protein: CASSVGWGQETQYF.

This rearrangement joins TRBV24-1 to TRBJ2-5, with D unclear. The germline gives CDR1 KGHDR, CDR2 SFDVKD. The V end was cut by 6 bases, the J end by 5 bases, with 12 bases between. The length of the CDR3 is 13 residues. CDR3 coding DNA: TGTGCCACCAGTTTACCACCGTCGGAGACCCAGTACTTC. This sequence encodes CATSLPPSETQYF.